The present TCR beta chain was sequenced within a study of blood T cell repertoires in COVID-19. The method was immunoSEQ multiplex PCR; TCRdb's version includes in-frame clones alone and lacks a portion of them. The sample holds around 330,000 clones, more than 70% seen once. The germline gives CDR1 DFQATT, CDR2 SNEGSKA (reference sequence). The V gene end was trimmed by 3 bases and the J gene end by 11 bases; junction bases not matched to a gene: 9. This CDR3 is 12 amino acids long. Sequencing input: peripheral blood. This TCR came from a woman in her 30s with COVID-19, enrolled during active disease. The rearrangement links TRBV20-1 to TRBJ1-1; 7 nucleotides align to TRBD1. The CDR3 reads CSASRFDREAFF. CDR3 nucleotide sequence: TGCAGTGCTAGTCGGTTCGACAGGGAGGCTTTCTTT.